This T cell receptor (beta chain) stems from a study of beta chain features in type 1 diabetes. Study information: Researchers looked at over 100,000,000 sorted cells across all samples.

This clone has a handful of counts. The antigen is not known. The V gene lost 6 bases and the J gene lost 9 bases, with 15 bases spanning the gap. The CDR3 extends over 13 amino acids. The V gene's germline CDR1 is MNHNS and CDR2 SASEGT. Study findings and constraints: Researchers caution that PCR might favor shorter templates, equally among patients and controls. Type 1 diabetes patients had TCRB CDR3s that were shorter (moderately but significantly so) in all four CD4+ subsets.

The entirety of the isolated RNA underwent reverse transcription, so expressed TCRB transcripts were sequenced. The protocol was immunoSEQ multiplex PCR, while the TCRdb copy is restricted to in-frame clones and leaves out a portion. The sample includes hundreds of thousands of clones, 17% of them seen just once. The receptor comes from a woman under 30 in good health. Material: naive CD4+ T cells from blood. The chain uses TRBV6-1 and TRBJ2-4; the D gene is possibly TRBD2 (6 bases). DNA of the CDR3: TGTGCCAGCAGAAAGGAGGGACCCAGCATTCAGTACTTC. It yields the protein CASRKEGPSIQYF.